This entry is about one TCR beta chain. The CDR3 has 16 residues. CDR1 and CDR2 (germline): MGHRA, YSYEKL. J was trimmed by 9 bases and V by 2 bases; bases with no gene match: 10. This sample is part of a study of blood T cell repertoires in COVID-19. Original processing methods: Amplified reference gene primers provided the basis for estimating nucleated cell counts. Libraries were prepared by immunoSEQ multiplex PCR; TCRdb keeps only in-frame clonotypes and omits some of them. The V and J calls and clone size were taken over from that table, and D and trimming were inferred from the DNA. The sample contains 30,000 to 45,000 clones, about 87% of which appear only once.

The sequenced material came from peripheral blood. The rearrangement joins TRBV4-1 to TRBJ1-6; TRBD1 aligns across 7 bases. The receptor was isolated from a human donor in a cohort sampled during active COVID-19. The CDR3, as DNA: TGCGCCAGCAGCCAACAGACAGGGTCAAGAACTTCACCCCTCCACTTT. It specifies CASSQQTGSRTSPLHF.